These 18 T cell receptor beta chains share one sample of origin, sequenced in a study of control samples from healthy donors and cancer patients. Libraries were prepared by immunoSEQ multiplex PCR; TCRdb keeps only in-frame clonotypes and omits some of them. The sample consists of 160,000 or so clones, around 94% of them appearing once. The sequenced sample was PBMCs. Receptor source: a man between 60 and 70 years old with colorectal cancer.

The chain uses TRBV6-5 and TRBJ2-7; TRBD1 matches 7 bases. The CDR3 totals 13 residues. V gave up 4 bases and J gave up 5 bases; unmatched junction bases: 5. From germline, CDR1 is MNHEY and CDR2 SVGAGI. This chain's CDR3 is CASSLTGNNEQYF. The CDR3 DNA is TGTGCCAGCAGTTTGACAGGGAACAACGAGCAGTACTTC.

The chain uses TRBV27 and TRBJ1-1; TRBD1 aligns across 9 bases. The germline V gene encodes CDR1 MNHEY and CDR2 SMNVEV (reference sequence). The CDR3 is made up of 15 amino acids. The trim removed 5 bases at V and 11 bases at J, leaving 15 bases unmatched. For the CDR3, the DNA is TGTGCCAGCAGTGAGCCGGGACAGGGATTATGGAAGGCTTTCTTT. Translated: CASSEPGQGLWKAFF.

On this clone itself: The same CDR3 can be traced to other DNA sequences in this sample. This rearrangement joins TRBV28 to TRBJ1-2; the D gene is possibly TRBD1 (5 bases). Deletions cut 1 base from V and 4 bases from J, with 7 bases between. Germline V gene data show CDR1 as MDHEN and CDR2 as SYDVKM. The CDR3 is made up of 13 amino acids. DNA of the CDR3: TGTGCCAGCAGTTTATCGGGGGGCTATGGCTACACCTTC. Translated: CASSLSGGYGYTF.

The rearrangement joins TRBV6-6 to TRBJ2-3, with 9 nucleotides matching TRBD2. CDR1 MNHNY and CDR2 SVGAGI come from the germline V gene (reference sequence). This CDR3 has 18 residues. Trimming at V came to 5 bases and at J to 2 bases, leaving 14 bases not matched to a gene. The CDR3 coding sequence is TGTGCCAGCAGTCTAGCGGGGTCCCTTCCTGGGTCCACAGATACGCAGTATTTT. This codes for CASSLAGSLPGSTDTQYF.

The J gene is TRBJ2-1, the V gene TRBV9, with TRBD2 matching 10 bases. Germline V gene sequence: CDR1 SGDLS, CDR2 YYNGEE. The junction had 7 bases not matched to a gene; V was cut back by 3 bases and J by 4 bases. This CDR3 has 16 amino acids. The CDR3 DNA follows: TGTGCCAGCAGCGCCAGGCCTAGCGGGGGATACAATGAGCAGTTCTTC. It encodes CASSARPSGGYNEQFF.

This clone was recorded only once. The chain couples TRBV10-2 to TRBJ1-1; D remains ambiguous. Germline CDR1 and CDR2: WSHSY and SAAADI. This CDR3 contains 11 residues. V was shortened by 5 bases and J by 2 bases, with 3 bases between the two germline ends. CDR3 DNA sequence: TGCGCCAGCAGTCTAAACACTGAAGCTTTCTTT. Its protein is CASSLNTEAFF.

Notes on this clone: Other DNA sequences in this sample translate to the same CDR3. V gene TRBV30 combines with J gene TRBJ1-5; 7 bases are shared with TRBD1. The V gene's germline CDR1 is GTSNPN and CDR2 SVGIG (reference sequence). J gave up 2 bases and V 3 bases, and 1 base lay outside the gene matches. The CDR3 has 13 amino acids. CDR3 in DNA: TGTGCCTGGAGAGGACAGGGCAATCAGCCCCAGCATTTT. As protein: CAWRGQGNQPQHF.

V gene TRBV3-1 (or the pseudogene TRBV3-2) combines with J gene TRBJ2-5; the match to TRBD2 covers 12 bases. The V gene end was trimmed by 2 bases and the J gene end by 5 bases; junction bases not matched to a gene: 6. The CDR3 is made up of 16 amino acids. The V gene's germline CDR1 is LGHDT and CDR2 YNNKEL (reference sequence). Written as DNA, the CDR3 is TGTGCCAGCAGCCAAACTAGCGGGGGGACAAGTGAGACCCAGTACTTC. This gives the protein CASSQTSGGTSETQYF.

Only one count was recorded for this clone. This chain uses TRBV6-5 with TRBJ2-7, with 9 bases aligning to TRBD1. V was pared by 2 bases and J by 3 bases, with 8 bases of the junction left unmatched. The CDR3 has 16 amino acids. The germline V gene has CDR1 MNHEY and CDR2 SVGAGI. The CDR3 DNA sequence: TGTGCCAGCAGTTACGGACCTGGGACAGGGTTCTACGAGCAGTACTTC. Its translation is CASSYGPGTGFYEQYF.

This chain uses TRBV5-1 with TRBJ1-3, with D perhaps matching TRBD1 (6 bases). Trimming left V 4 bases short and J 3 bases short, with 20 bases between. The CDR3 runs 17 residues. Per germline, CDR1 SGHRS and CDR2 YFSETQ. The CDR3 DNA is TGCGCCAGCAGCCCCCTTGAGGGGGGTTTCGGTGGAAACACCATATATTTT. Its translation: CASSPLEGGFGGNTIYF.

The chain employs TRBV6-2 or TRBV6-3 and TRBJ2-5; 7 bases agree with TRBD1. Germline V gene lookup returns CDR1 MNHEY and CDR2 SVGEGT. Germline trimming cut 6 bases from V and 4 bases from J; bases unmatched to any gene: 8. This CDR3 is 14 amino acids long. The CDR3 DNA is TGTGCCAGCAGCGTCAGGGGGTTTTCAGAGACCCAGTACTTC. It codes for CASSVRGFSETQYF.

The chain carries TRBV2 and TRBJ1-1; unclear D gene. V was trimmed by 9 bases and J by 5 bases, leaving 10 bases between them. The germline gives CDR1 SNHLY, CDR2 FYNNEI. The CDR3 totals 11 residues. CDR3 DNA: TGTGCCAGTCGTTTTCCGACTGAAGCTTTCTTT. Residues: CASRFPTEAFF.

CDR3 nucleotides: TGTGCCAGCAGTTACGGTCAGAACACTGAAGCTTTCTTT. As protein: CASSYGQNTEAFF. This rearrangement joins TRBV6-2 or TRBV6-3 to TRBJ1-1; D is unclear. CDR1 is MNHEY, CDR2 SVGEGT, per germline. The V end lost 2 bases, the J end lost 1 base, and 5 bases lay between the germline ends. The CDR3 has 13 residues.

This clone was found once. This chain joins TRBV12-3 or TRBV12-4 and TRBJ1-1; 8 nucleotides line up with TRBD1. The CDR3 runs 12 residues. V gave up 6 bases and J gave up 8 bases; unmatched junction bases: 5. CDR3 DNA: TGTGCCAGCAGAAGCAGGGGGCTAGAAGCTTTCTTT. Translation gives CASRSRGLEAFF.

In its sample, this clone was seen once. The rearrangement links TRBV6-5 to TRBJ1-2; D perhaps matches TRBD1 (5 bases). The germline V gene has CDR1 MNHEY and CDR2 SVGAGI. The CDR3 spans 14 residues. The V end was cut by 10 bases, the J end by 4 bases, with 19 bases between. CDR3 amino acids: CATLGLGTFYGYTF. CDR3 nucleotides: TGTGCCACCTTGGGGCTGGGGACTTTCTATGGCTACACCTTC.

V is TRBV9 and J is TRBJ1-6; D possibly corresponds to TRBD1 (6 bases). From germline, CDR1 is SGDLS and CDR2 YYNGEE. This CDR3 has 17 amino acids. Trimming shortened V by 5 bases and J by 1 base, and 16 bases separated the two germline ends. CDR3: CASRGGAYMSYNSPLHF. The CDR3, as DNA: TGTGCCAGCAGGGGGGGGGCATACATGTCCTATAATTCACCCCTCCACTTT.

The J gene is TRBJ2-1, the V gene TRBV6-2 or TRBV6-3; D unclear. V was shortened by 6 bases and J by 10 bases, with 16 bases between the two germline ends. Germline V gene lookup returns CDR1 MNHEY and CDR2 SVGEGT. The CDR3 has 13 residues. In nucleotides, the CDR3 is TGTGCCAGCAGCCCGCGGACGCCCGGCGAGCAGTTCTTC. This encodes CASSPRTPGEQFF.

The chain joins TRBV7-9 to TRBJ1-6; D not resolved. This CDR3 is built from 13 residues. Per the germline V gene, CDR1 is SEHNR and CDR2 is FQNEAQ (reference sequence). Between the trimmed V and J ends, which lost 4 bases and 8 bases, there was a span of 9 bases. CDR3 residues: CASSSLPHSPLHF. Here the CDR3 DNA reads TGTGCCAGCAGCTCTCTTCCCCATTCACCCCTCCACTTT.